The clone carrying this T cell receptor (beta chain) is a singleton in its sample. Profiled with immunoSEQ multiplex PCR; TCRdb holds only in-frame clones, not every one. The table lists under 80,000 clones, roughly 89% of them singletons. The sample belongs to a study of T cell changes during pregnancy in multiple sclerosis. There are 16 residues in the CDR3. Trimming removed 0 bases from V and 3 bases from J; junction bases left unmatched: 4. Germline lookup yields CDR1 LGHNA and CDR2 YNFKEQ. The rearrangement uses TRBV4-2 and TRBJ2-3; 9 bases align to TRBD1. This TCR was sampled from a female donor in good health, enrolled as a control in a pregnancy study. Sequenced material: peripheral blood, taken after pregnancy. The CDR3 is CASSQDTGGRTDTQYF. CDR3 nucleotide sequence: TGTGCCAGCAGCCAAGATACAGGGGGCCGTACAGATACGCAGTATTTT.